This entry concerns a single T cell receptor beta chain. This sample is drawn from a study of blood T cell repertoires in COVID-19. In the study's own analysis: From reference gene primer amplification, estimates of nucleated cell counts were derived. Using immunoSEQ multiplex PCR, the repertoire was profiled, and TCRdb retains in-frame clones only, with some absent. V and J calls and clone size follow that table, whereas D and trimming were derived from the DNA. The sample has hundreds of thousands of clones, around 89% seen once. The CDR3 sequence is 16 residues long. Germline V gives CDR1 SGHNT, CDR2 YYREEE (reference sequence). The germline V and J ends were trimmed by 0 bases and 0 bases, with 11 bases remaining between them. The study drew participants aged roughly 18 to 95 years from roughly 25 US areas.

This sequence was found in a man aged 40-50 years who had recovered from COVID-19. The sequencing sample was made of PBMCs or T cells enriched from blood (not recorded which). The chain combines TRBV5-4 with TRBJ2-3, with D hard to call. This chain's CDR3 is CASSLVLNPSTDTQYF. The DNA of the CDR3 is TGTGCCAGCAGCTTGGTGCTAAACCCTAGCACAGATACGCAGTATTTT.